Below, 21 T cell receptor beta chains from the same sample are listed, as sequenced in a study of a mutant IDH1 vaccine in newly diagnosed glioma. Time point specified: week 35, safety follow-up. The investigators gave 300 ug of mutant IDH1 20-mer peptide in each vaccine dose, together with topical imiquimod. TCRdb's table, derived via immunoSEQ multiplex PCR, lists solely in-frame clones and lacks some. This sample has about 33,000 clones, with roughly 85% found just once. These receptors' antigens are unknown. Sequencing used PBMCs, obtained from a glioma patient whose treatment included an IDH1 peptide vaccine. These TCRs come from a woman under 30 with glioma.

This clone was counted between two and nine times. The chain combines TRBV30 with TRBJ1-1; 7 bases line up with TRBD1. The V gene end was trimmed by 2 bases and the J gene end by 5 bases; junction bases not matched to a gene: 8. The CDR3 runs to 14 residues. Germline V CDR1 and CDR2: GTSNPN, SVGIG (reference sequence). The DNA of the CDR3 is TGTGCCTGGAGTAGGGGCGCAGGGGGAACTGAAGCTTTCTTT. This codes for CAWSRGAGGTEAFF.

V usage is TRBV18 and J usage is TRBJ1-1; the D gene is possibly TRBD1 (6 bases). The CDR3 is made up of 16 amino acids. Trimming stripped 3 bases from V and 0 bases from J, with 14 bases between. Germline CDR1 and CDR2: KGHSH and LQKENI. The CDR3 reads CASSPSQGSLNTEAFF. As DNA, the CDR3 is TGTGCCAGCTCACCGAGTCAGGGGTCGTTGAACACTGAAGCTTTCTTT.

This clone was picked up one time. The rearrangement uses TRBV7-9 and TRBJ1-1; 8 nucleotides match TRBD1. Germline trimming cut 7 bases from V and 12 bases from J; bases unmatched to any gene: 13. The germline V gene encodes CDR1 SEHNR and CDR2 FQNEAQ (reference sequence). The CDR3 extends over 13 amino acids. The CDR3 protein is CASTSPGQVGTFF. For the CDR3, the DNA is TGTGCCAGCACCTCCCCGGGACAGGTGGGAACTTTCTTT.

The rearrangement uses TRBV20-1 and TRBJ2-7, with D hard to call. The CDR3 is 10 amino acids. Germline V gene lookup returns CDR1 DFQATT and CDR2 SNEGSKA (reference sequence). V was shortened by 4 bases and J by 6 bases, with 7 bases between the two germline ends. CDR3 coding DNA: TGCAGTGCTAATAGTGGCGAGCAGTACTTC. It specifies CSANSGEQYF.

The V and J genes are TRBV6-1 and TRBJ2-7; 7 bases match TRBD1. The germline V gene encodes CDR1 MNHNS and CDR2 SASEGT. The V and J ends lost 11 bases and 6 bases, in that order; junction bases with no gene match: 13. The CDR3 is made up of 13 amino acids. The CDR3 spells CAHRAGGDGEQYF. The DNA of the CDR3 is TGTGCCCATAGGGCAGGGGGTGACGGCGAGCAGTACTTC.

The rearrangement uses TRBV19 and TRBJ1-6; TRBD1 matches at 7 bases. Per the germline V gene, CDR1 is LNHDA and CDR2 is SQIVND (reference sequence). V lost 5 bases, J lost 7 bases, and 5 bases stayed unmatched. The CDR3 sequence is 14 residues long. The CDR3 nucleotides read TGTGCCAGTAGTTTGGGGACAGACAATTCACCCCTCCACTTT. Protein: CASSLGTDNSPLHF.

The chain has TRBV6-6 and TRBJ1-2, with unresolved D. CDR1 and CDR2 (germline): MNHNY, SVGAGI (reference sequence). The CDR3 totals 13 residues. V was trimmed by 3 bases and J by 8 bases, leaving 13 bases between them. Written as DNA, the CDR3 is TGTGCCAGCAGTTATGAGCAGGAGGGAGGCTACACCTTC. Protein sequence: CASSYEQEGGYTF.

CDR3 loop: CARADSGNTIYF. The DNA for the CDR3 is TGTGCCAGAGCAGACAGTGGAAACACCATATATTTT. The rearrangement links TRBV7-9 to TRBJ1-3; the D gene is possibly TRBD1 (5 bases). The V gene lost 9 bases and the J gene lost 3 bases, with 9 bases spanning the gap. Germline assignment: CDR1 SEHNR and CDR2 FQNEAQ (reference sequence). The CDR3 is made up of 12 amino acids.

The chain carries TRBV27 and TRBJ2-2, with D uncertain. CDR1 is MNHEY and CDR2 is SMNVEV in the germline V gene (reference sequence). The ends were cut back, 3 bases at V and 4 bases at J, with 6 bases in the middle. The CDR3 is made up of 13 amino acids. CDR3 sequence reads: CASSFPGTGELFF. The CDR3, as DNA: TGTGCCAGCAGTTTCCCTGGCACCGGGGAGCTGTTTTTT.

The chain recombines TRBV6-5 with TRBJ1-3; D is ambiguous. The CDR3 contains 15 residues. The V end lost 4 bases, the J end lost 0 bases, and 10 bases lay between the germline ends. From germline, CDR1 is MNHEY and CDR2 SVGAGI. CDR3 DNA sequence: TGTGCCAGCAGTTCGAACGGGGTCTCTGGAAACACCATATATTTT. It is translated as CASSSNGVSGNTIYF.

The chain combines TRBV7-9 with TRBJ1-4; TRBD1 matches at 9 bases. Per germline, CDR1 SEHNR and CDR2 FQNEAQ (reference sequence). The V segment lost 1 base and the J segment 6 bases; nucleotides outside the gene matches: 3. The CDR3 contains 15 residues. CDR3 in amino acids: CASSLEGDRDEKLFF. CDR3 sequence (DNA): TGTGCCAGCAGCTTAGAAGGGGACAGGGATGAAAAACTGTTTTTT. Full variable domain (outside the CDR3, taken from reference TRBV7-9 and TRBJ1-4): DTGVSQNPRHKITKRGQNVTFRCDPISEHNRLYWYRQTLGQGPEFLTYFQNEAQLEKSRLLSDRFSAERPKGSFSTLEIQRTEQGDSAMYLCASSLEGDRDEKLFFGSGTQLSVL.

CDR3 residues: CASSHDRDRWKQYF. As DNA, the CDR3 is TGTGCCAGCAGCCATGACAGGGACCGGTGGAAGCAGTACTTC. The V and J genes are TRBV6-1 and TRBJ2-7; 7 bases are shared with TRBD1. The CDR3 is 14 amino acids. The J segment lost 8 bases and the V segment lost 6 bases, leaving 13 bases of the junction unmatched. CDR1 and CDR2 (germline): MNHNS, SASEGT.

V gene TRBV7-8 combines with J gene TRBJ1-1, with TRBD1 matching 9 bases. V shed 5 bases and J 3 bases; nucleotides not matched to a gene: 10. The germline CDR1 and CDR2 sequences are SGHVS and FQNEAQ. This CDR3 is built from 16 residues. This CDR3 reads CASSRTGQGLHTEAFF. Here the CDR3 DNA reads TGTGCCAGCAGCCGTACGGGACAGGGTTTGCACACTGAAGCTTTCTTT.

V gene TRBV28 combines with J gene TRBJ2-1; TRBD2 might be the D (6 bases). Trimming removed 1 base at V and 12 bases at J, with 13 bases between. The CDR3 spans 13 residues. Germline values: CDR1 MDHEN, CDR2 SYDVKM. CDR3 nucleotide sequence: TGTGCCAGCAGTTTATACCCGGGAGAGGGGCAGTTCTTC. Translation gives CASSLYPGEGQFF.

This clone was recorded a few times. The rearrangement uses TRBV11-3 and TRBJ1-1, with 10 bases lining up with TRBD1. This CDR3 has 13 residues. V lost 7 bases, J lost 7 bases, and 6 bases stayed unmatched. The germline V gene has CDR1 SGHNT and CDR2 YENEEA. CDR3 sequence reads: CASTRTGGLEAFF. The CDR3 bases are TGTGCCAGCACCAGGACAGGGGGGCTTGAAGCTTTCTTT.

This chain connects TRBV4-3 to TRBJ2-3; TRBD1 or TRBD2 may be the D gene (5 bases each). CDR3 length equals 16 residues. Trimming shortened V by 1 base and J by 2 bases, and 13 bases separated the two germline ends. CDR1 is LGHNA, CDR2 YSLEER, per germline. The CDR3 loop is CASSQVGERLTDTQYF. In nucleotides, the CDR3 is TGCGCCAGCAGCCAAGTGGGGGAGCGGCTCACAGATACGCAGTATTTT.

V usage is TRBV18 and J usage is TRBJ2-3; D not resolved. The CDR3 sequence is 14 residues long. The ends were cut back, 6 bases at V and 1 base at J, with 11 bases in the middle. Germline CDR1 and CDR2: KGHSH and LQKENI. The CDR3 DNA reads as TGTGCCAGCTCGCTAAAGATGGGCACAGATACGCAGTATTTT. Translating it yields CASSLKMGTDTQYF. The full variable domain, completed using reference TRBV18 and TRBJ2-3, is NAGVMQNPRHLVRRRGQEARLRCSPMKGHSHVYWYRQLPEEGLKFMVYLQKENIIDESGMPKERFSAEFPKEGPSILRIQQVVRGDSAAYFCASSLKMGTDTQYFGPGTRLTVL.

This chain uses TRBV11-2 with TRBJ1-5; D unclear. The CDR3 totals 14 residues. Trimming stripped 3 bases from V and 4 bases from J, with 10 bases between. CDR1 is SGHAT, CDR2 FQNNGV, per germline. The chain's CDR3 is CASSLGMGNQPQHF. In nucleotides, the CDR3 is TGTGCCAGCAGCTTGGGTATGGGAAATCAGCCCCAGCATTTT.

This clone was counted only a few times. This chain links TRBV6-5 with TRBJ1-1, with TRBD1 identical over 8 bases. V lost 6 bases and J lost 1; bases outside the gene matches: 4. Looked up from germline, CDR1 is MNHEY and CDR2 is SVGAGI. CDR3 length equals 14 residues. CDR3 sequence reads: CASRRGTGNTEAFF. The CDR3, as DNA: TGTGCCAGCAGGAGAGGGACAGGGAACACTGAAGCTTTCTTT.

The gene calls are TRBV4-3 and TRBJ1-2, with TRBD1 matching 7 bases. V dropped 5 bases and J dropped 2; count of bases not matched to a gene: 5. The CDR3 is 14 amino acids. Germline values: CDR1 LGHNA, CDR2 YSLEER. The CDR3 nucleotides read TGCGCCAGCAGCGGGACAGCCTACAACTATGGCTACACCTTC. It specifies CASSGTAYNYGYTF.

The chain couples TRBV6-1 to TRBJ2-1; D perhaps matches TRBD2 (6 bases). The CDR3 has 15 residues. V gave up 4 bases and J gave up 1 base, with 11 bases separating them. Germline assignment: CDR1 MNHNS and CDR2 SASEGT. CDR3 sequence reads: CASSVEGTSYNEQFF. The DNA of the CDR3 is TGTGCCAGCAGTGTGGAGGGGACTTCCTACAATGAGCAGTTCTTC.